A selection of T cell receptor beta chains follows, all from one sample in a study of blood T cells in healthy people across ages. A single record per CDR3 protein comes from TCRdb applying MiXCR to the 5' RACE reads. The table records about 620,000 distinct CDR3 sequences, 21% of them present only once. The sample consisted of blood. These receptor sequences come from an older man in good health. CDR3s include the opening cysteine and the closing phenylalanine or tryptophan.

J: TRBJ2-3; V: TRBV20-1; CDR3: CSAHSESSTDTQYF
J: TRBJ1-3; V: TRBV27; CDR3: CASSLSTPGQGAGNTIYF
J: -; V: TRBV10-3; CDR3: CAISELAGGRYEQYF
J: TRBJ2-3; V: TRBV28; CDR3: CASSIYTTDTQYF
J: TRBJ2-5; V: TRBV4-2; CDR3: CASSRRLADEETQYF
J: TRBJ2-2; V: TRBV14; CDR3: CASSHELVATGELFF
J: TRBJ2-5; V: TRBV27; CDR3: CASGTHPETQYF
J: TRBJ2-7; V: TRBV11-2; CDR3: CASSLVLGIKPYEQYF
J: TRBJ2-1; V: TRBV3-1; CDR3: CASSQGDRMYNEQFF
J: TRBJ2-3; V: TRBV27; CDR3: CASSLEGLGDTQYF
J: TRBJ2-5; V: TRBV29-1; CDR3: CSVEPRLAALQETQYF
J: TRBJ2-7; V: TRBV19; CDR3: CASSPRDTETYEQYF
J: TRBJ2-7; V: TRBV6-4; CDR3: CASSHYGTGWSYEQYF
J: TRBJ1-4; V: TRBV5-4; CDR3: CASSSSNEELFF
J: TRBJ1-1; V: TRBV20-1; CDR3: CSASQRAQPLNTEAFF
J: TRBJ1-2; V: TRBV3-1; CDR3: CASSQPGTGGGYTF
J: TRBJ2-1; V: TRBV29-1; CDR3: CSVVGGRASYNEQFF
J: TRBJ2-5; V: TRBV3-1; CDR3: CASSQDARGGETQYF
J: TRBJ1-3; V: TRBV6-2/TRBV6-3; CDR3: CASSYDTGNTIYF
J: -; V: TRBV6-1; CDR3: CASRTPGSSYEQYF
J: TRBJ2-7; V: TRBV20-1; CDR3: CSAEQGQSSYEQYF
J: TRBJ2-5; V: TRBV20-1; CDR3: CSVLAGQYQETQYF
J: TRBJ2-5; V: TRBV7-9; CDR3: CASSRTSGQTYGQYF
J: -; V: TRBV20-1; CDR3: CSASGTGNWNYEQYF
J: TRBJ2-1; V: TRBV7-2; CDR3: CASSVPGLARNEQFF
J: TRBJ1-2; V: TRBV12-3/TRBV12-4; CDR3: CASSLELRGYTF
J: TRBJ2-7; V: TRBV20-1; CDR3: CSAIGQGRHEQYF
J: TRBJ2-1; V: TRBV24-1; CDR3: CATSDLGDDTYNEQFF
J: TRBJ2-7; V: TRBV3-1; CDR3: CASSQVDYEQYF
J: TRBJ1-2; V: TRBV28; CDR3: CASSPGTGVYGYTF
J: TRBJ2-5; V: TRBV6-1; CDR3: CAGSEVPQGWETQYF
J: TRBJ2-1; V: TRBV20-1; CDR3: CSAPRTTREQFF
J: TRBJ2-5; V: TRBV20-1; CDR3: CSANQIKGTGRETQYF
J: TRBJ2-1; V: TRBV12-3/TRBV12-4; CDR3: CASSSRHEQFF
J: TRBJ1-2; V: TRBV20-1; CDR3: CSARDPGLANYGYTF
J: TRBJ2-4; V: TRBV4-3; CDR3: CASSQGVHTNIQYF
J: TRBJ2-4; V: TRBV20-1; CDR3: CSAREAGNIQYF
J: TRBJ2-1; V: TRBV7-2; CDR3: CASTYDHYNEQFF
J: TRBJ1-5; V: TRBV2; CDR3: CASSESAGTLPQHF